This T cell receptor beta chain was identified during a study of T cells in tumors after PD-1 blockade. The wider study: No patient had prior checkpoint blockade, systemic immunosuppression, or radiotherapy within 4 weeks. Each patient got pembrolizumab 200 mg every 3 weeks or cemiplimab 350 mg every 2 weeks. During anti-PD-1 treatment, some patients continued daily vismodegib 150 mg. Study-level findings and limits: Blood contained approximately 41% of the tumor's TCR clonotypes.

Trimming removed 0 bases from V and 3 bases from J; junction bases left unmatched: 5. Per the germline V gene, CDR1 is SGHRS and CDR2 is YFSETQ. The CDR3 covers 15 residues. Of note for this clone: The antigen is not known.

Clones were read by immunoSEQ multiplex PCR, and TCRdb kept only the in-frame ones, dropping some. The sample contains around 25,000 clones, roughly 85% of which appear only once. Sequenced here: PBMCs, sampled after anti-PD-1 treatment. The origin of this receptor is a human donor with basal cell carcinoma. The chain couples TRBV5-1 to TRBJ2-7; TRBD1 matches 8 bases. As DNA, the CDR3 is TGCGCCAGCAGCTTGGCCGACAGGGGAAACTACGAGCAGTACTTC. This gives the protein CASSLADRGNYEQYF.